Sequencing of this TCR beta chain was carried out in a study of spatial heterogeneity in lung cancer. Study details: As counted in raw reads, each unique TCR and UMI combination appeared more than ten times on average.

Findings and caveats of the study: The study found ubiquitous expanded tumor TCRs in blood more at resection than follow-up.

There are 15 residues in the CDR3. With 7 bases clipped from V and 7 bases from J, the junction kept 11 bases outside the gene matches. The germline CDR1 and CDR2 sequences are MDHEN and SYDVKM. Unique molecular identifiers, one per molecule, were present on every TCR cDNA molecule. TCRdb called the 5' RACE reads again in MiXCR, with one record for every CDR3 protein. Found here are about 85,000 distinct CDR3 sequences, roughly a fifth of them singletons; the top ten hold about 6.8%. This clonotype was seen a few times. The antigen is not known. The time point denotes: sample taken at primary tumor resection. The authors sequenced whole RNA from tumor, nontumor lung or frozen PBMC without sorting. Untreated early-stage non-small cell lung cancer patients, fewer than 85 in total, were the donors.

The chain uses TRBV28 and TRBJ2-1; 9 nucleotides agree with TRBD2. The sequencing here drew on PBMCs, taken at surgery. This sequence was found in a male donor with early-stage non-small cell lung cancer. CDR3 nucleotides: TGTGCCAGCATCCTGGGTAGCGGGAGAGGAAATGAGCAGTTCTTC. Its translation is CASILGSGRGNEQFF.